The clone carrying this T cell receptor beta chain has just a few counts. Antigen unknown. The data derive from a study of vaccination effects on CD4 cells after COVID-19. Broader study findings: The study, lacking early post-infection timepoints, had few convalescent patients.

Sequencing followed a ViraFEST assay step that expanded antigen-specific CD4+ T cells with viral peptide pools. It was after 10 days of culture that CD4+ T cells were isolated. Vaccination of participants consisted of two doses of either the BNT162b2 or mRNA-1273 vaccine. In the vaccine recipients, nucleocapsid antibodies were negative and there was no prior SARS-CoV-2 infection. The CDR3 length is 15 residues. Germline assignment: CDR1 MDHEN and CDR2 SYDVKM. The V gene lost 6 bases and the J gene lost 2 bases, with 14 bases spanning the gap. The protocol was immunoSEQ multiplex PCR, while the TCRdb copy is restricted to in-frame clones and leaves out a portion. The sample contains around 24,000 clones, approximately 79% of which appear only once.

The chain joins TRBV28 to TRBJ1-5; D is uncertain. This TCR was recovered from a human donor who received a COVID-19 vaccine. Some clones in this sample may be carry-over from other donors' samples. The sequenced sample was CD4+ T cells from PBMCs cultured with SARS-CoV-2 spike peptides, obtained after COVID-19 vaccination. CDR3 region: CASSGPGAGNQPQHF. In nucleotides, the CDR3 is TGTGCCAGCAGCGGACCGGGAGCGGGCAATCAGCCCCAGCATTTT.